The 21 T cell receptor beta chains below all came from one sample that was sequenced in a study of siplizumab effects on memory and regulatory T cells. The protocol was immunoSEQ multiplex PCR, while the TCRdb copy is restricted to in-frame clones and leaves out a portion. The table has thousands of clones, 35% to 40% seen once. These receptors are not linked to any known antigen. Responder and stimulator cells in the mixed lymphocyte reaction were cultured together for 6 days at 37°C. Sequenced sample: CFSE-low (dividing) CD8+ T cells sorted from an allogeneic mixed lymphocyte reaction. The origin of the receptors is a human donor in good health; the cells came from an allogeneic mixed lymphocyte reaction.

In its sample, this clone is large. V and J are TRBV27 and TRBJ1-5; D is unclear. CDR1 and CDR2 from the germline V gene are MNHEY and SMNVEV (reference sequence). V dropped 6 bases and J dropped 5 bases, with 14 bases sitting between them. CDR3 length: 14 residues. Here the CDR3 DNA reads TGTGCCAGCAGCTCTCTCGGCTGGGATCAGCCCCAGCATTTT. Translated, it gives CASSSLGWDQPQHF.

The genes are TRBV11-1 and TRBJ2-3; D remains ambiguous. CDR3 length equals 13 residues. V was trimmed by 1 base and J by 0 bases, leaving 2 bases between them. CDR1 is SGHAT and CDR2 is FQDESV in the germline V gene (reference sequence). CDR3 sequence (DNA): TGTGCCAGCAGCTTAGGGAGCACAGATACGCAGTATTTT. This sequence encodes CASSLGSTDTQYF.

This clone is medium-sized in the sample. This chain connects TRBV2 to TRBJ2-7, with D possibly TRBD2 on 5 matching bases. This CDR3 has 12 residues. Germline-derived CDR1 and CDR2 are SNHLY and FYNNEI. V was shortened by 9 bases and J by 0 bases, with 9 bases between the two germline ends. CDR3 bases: TGTGCCAGGGGAGACTCCTCCTACGAGCAGTACTTC. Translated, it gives CARGDSSYEQYF.

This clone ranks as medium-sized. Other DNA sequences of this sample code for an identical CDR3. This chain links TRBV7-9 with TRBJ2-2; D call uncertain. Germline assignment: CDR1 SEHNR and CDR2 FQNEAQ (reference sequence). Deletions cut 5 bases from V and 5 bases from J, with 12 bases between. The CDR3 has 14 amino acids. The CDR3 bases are TGTGCCAGCAGCCCCTGGGATGGGACCGGGGAGCTGTTTTTT. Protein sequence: CASSPWDGTGELFF. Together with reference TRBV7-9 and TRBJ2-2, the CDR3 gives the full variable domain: DTGVSQNPRHKITKRGQNVTFRCDPISEHNRLYWYRQTLGQGPEFLTYFQNEAQLEKSRLLSDRFSAERPKGSFSTLEIQRTEQGDSAMYLCASSPWDGTGELFFGEGSRLTVL.

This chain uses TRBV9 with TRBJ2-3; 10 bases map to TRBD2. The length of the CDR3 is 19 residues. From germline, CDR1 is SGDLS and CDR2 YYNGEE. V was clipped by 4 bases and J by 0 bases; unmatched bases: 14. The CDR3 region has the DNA TGTGCCAGCAGCTCGAGTAGTGGGACTAGCGAAATTAGCACAGATACGCAGTATTTT. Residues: CASSSSSGTSEISTDTQYF.

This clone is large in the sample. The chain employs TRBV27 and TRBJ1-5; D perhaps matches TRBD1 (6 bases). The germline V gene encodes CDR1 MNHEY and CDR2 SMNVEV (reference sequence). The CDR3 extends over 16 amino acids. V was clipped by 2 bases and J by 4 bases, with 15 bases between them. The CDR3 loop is CASSLGGGGGNQPQHF. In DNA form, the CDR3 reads TGTGCCAGCAGTTTAGGGGGCGGGGGAGGGAATCAGCCCCAGCATTTT.

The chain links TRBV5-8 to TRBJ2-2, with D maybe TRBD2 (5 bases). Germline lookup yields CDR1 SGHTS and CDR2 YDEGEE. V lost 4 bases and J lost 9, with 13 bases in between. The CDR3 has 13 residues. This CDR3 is CASSQEEFRELFF. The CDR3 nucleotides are TGTGCCAGCAGCCAGGAGGAGTTCAGGGAGCTGTTTTTT.

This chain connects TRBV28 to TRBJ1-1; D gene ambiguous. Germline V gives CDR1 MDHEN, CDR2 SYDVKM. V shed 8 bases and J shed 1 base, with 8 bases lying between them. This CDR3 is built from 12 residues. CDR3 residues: CASAETNTEAFF. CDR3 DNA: TGTGCCAGCGCCGAGACGAACACTGAAGCTTTCTTT. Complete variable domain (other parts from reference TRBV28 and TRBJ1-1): DVKVTQSSRYLVKRTGEKVFLECVQDMDHENMFWYRQDPGLGLRLIYFSYDVKMKEKGDIPEGYSVSREKKERFSLILESASTNQTSMYLCASAETNTEAFFGQGTRLTVV.

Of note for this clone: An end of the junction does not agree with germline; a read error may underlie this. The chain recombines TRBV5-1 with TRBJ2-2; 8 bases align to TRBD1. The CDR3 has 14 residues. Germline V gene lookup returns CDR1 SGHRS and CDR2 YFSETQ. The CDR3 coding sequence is TGCGCCAGCAGTACGGACAGGGTGGATCGGGGAGCTGTTTTT. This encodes CASSTDRVDRGAVF.

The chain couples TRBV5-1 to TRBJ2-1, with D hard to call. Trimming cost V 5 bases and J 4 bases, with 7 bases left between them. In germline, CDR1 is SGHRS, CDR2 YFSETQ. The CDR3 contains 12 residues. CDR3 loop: CASRNGYNEQFF. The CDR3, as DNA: TGCGCCAGCAGGAACGGTTACAATGAGCAGTTCTTC.

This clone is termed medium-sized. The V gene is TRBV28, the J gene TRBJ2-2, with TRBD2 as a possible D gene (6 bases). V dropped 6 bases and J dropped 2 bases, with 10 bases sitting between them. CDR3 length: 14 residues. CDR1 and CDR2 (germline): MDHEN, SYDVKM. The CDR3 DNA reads TGTGCCAGCAGGGCCGGGACTAACACCGGGGAGCTGTTTTTT. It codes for CASRAGTNTGELFF.

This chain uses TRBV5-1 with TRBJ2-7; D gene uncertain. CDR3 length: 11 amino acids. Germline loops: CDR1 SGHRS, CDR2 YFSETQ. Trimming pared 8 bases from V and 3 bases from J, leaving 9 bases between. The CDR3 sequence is CASTLNYEQYF. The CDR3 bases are TGCGCCAGTACTTTAAACTACGAGCAGTACTTC.

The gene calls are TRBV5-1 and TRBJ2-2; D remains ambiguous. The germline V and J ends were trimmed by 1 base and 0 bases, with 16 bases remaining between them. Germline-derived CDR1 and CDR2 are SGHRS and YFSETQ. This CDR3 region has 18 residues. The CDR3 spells CASSLRAISATNTGELFF. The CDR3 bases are TGCGCCAGCAGCTTGCGAGCGATAAGCGCGACGAACACCGGGGAGCTGTTTTTT. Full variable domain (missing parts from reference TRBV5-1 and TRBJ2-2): KAGVTQTPRYLIKTRGQQVTLSCSPISGHRSVSWYQQTPGQGLQFLFEYFSETQRNKGNFPGRFSGRQFSNSRSEMNVSTLELGDSALYLCASSLRAISATNTGELFFGEGSRLTVL.

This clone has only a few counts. The CDR3 sequence: CASSLGGQSSYEQYF. The CDR3 nucleotides read TGTGCCAGCAGCTTAGGTGGTCAGAGCTCCTACGAGCAGTACTTC. This chain joins TRBV7-9 and TRBJ2-7, with no clear D. The germline V and J ends were trimmed by 1 base and 0 bases, with 10 bases remaining between them. The germline V gene encodes CDR1 SEHNR and CDR2 FQNEAQ (reference sequence). This CDR3 is built from 15 residues.

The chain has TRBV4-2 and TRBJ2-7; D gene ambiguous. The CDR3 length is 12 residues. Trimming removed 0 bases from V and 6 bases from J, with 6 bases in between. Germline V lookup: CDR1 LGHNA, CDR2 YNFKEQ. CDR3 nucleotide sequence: TGTGCCAGCAGCCAAGATGGCCGCGAGCAGTACTTC. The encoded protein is CASSQDGREQYF.

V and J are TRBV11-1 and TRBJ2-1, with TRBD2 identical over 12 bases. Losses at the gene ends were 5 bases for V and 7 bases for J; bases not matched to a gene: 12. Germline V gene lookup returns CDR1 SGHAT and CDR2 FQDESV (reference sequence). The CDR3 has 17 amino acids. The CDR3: CASSPTRTSGIWNEQFF. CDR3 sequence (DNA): TGTGCCAGCAGCCCTACTAGGACTAGCGGGATTTGGAATGAGCAGTTCTTC.

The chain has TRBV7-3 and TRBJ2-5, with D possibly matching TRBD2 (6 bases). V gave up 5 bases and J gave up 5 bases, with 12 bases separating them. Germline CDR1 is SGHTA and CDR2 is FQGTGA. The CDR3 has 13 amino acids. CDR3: CASSRGYWETQYF. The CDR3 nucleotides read TGTGCCAGCAGCCGGGGGTACTGGGAGACCCAGTACTTC.

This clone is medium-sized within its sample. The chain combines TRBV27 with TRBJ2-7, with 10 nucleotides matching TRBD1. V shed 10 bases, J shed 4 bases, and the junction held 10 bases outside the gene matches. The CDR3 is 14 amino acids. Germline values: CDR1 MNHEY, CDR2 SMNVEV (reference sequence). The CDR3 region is CATGGGTGVYEQYF. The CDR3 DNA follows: TGTGCCACCGGGGGGGGGACAGGGGTGTACGAGCAGTACTTC.

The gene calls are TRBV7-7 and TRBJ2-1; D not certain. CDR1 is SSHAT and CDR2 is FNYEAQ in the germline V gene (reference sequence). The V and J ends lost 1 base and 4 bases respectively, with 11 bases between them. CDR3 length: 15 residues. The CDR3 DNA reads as TGTGCCAGCAGCTTAGAGGTAGGGAATTACAATGAGCAGTTCTTC. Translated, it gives CASSLEVGNYNEQFF.

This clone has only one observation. CDR3 in DNA: TGTGCCAGCAGTGTAGGCGGGACCCCTCCGTTCTTC. Encoded protein: CASSVGGTPPFF. The genes are TRBV6-1 and TRBJ2-1; D possibly corresponds to TRBD2 (6 bases). The CDR3 contains 12 residues. Germline CDR1 MNHNS, CDR2 SASEGT. The V end was cut by 4 bases, the J end by 15 bases, with 16 bases between.

The CDR3 DNA is TGTGCCAGCAGCCAAGATGGGACTAGCGGGAGTTACGAGCAGTACTTC. Its translation is CASSQDGTSGSYEQYF. This rearrangement joins TRBV4-2 to TRBJ2-7; 14 bases are a match to TRBD2. This CDR3 contains 16 residues. The ends lost 0 bases at V and 4 bases at J; junction bases unmatched: 2. Germline V gene lookup returns CDR1 LGHNA and CDR2 YNFKEQ.